The clone carrying this T cell receptor (beta chain) has at least ten counts. Antigen: not known. Amplified regions were TCR beta CDR3 sequences from RNA transcripts. The HTBI primer set was used in a first-round RT-PCR of the TCR CDR3. TCRdb called the multiplex PCR reads again in MiXCR, with one record for every CDR3 protein. In the table there are about 410,000 distinct CDR3 sequences, roughly 15% of which are singletons. The data derive from a study of T cells in Graves' hyperthyroidism and ophthalmopathy. Whole-study findings and limits: Most expanded thyroid clonotypes above 0.001 also appeared in blood.

Trimming removed 2 bases from V and 3 bases from J, with 13 bases in between. From germline, CDR1 is MNHEY and CDR2 SVGAGI. CDR3 length equals 15 residues. The chain employs TRBV6-5 and TRBJ1-2; no clear D. Sequencing was done on a sample of blood. This TCR was sampled from a man younger than 35 with Graves' ophthalmopathy. The DNA for the CDR3 is TGTGCCAGCAGTTACCGGGGTACTAGGGACTATGGCTACACCTTC. Translation: CASSYRGTRDYGYTF.